This T cell receptor beta chain emerged from a study of blood T cell repertoires in COVID-19. Profiled with immunoSEQ multiplex PCR; TCRdb holds only in-frame clones, not every one. The sample lists under 300,000 clones, 75% to 95% occurring once. V shed 4 bases, J shed 12 bases, and the junction held 6 bases outside the gene matches. The CDR3 extends over 11 amino acids. The TCR sequence derives from a woman aged 18 to 35 who had recovered from COVID-19. The chain links TRBV5-3 to TRBJ1-2, with 7 positions matching TRBD1. TRBV5-3 is assigned to the ORF class and has an uncertain function. The sample taken for sequencing was PBMCs or T cells enriched from blood (not recorded which). DNA of the CDR3: TGTGCCAGAAGCAAGAGACAGGGCGACACCTTC. Protein product: CARSKRQGDTF.